These T cell receptor beta chains were read from a single sample in a study of cytomegalovirus exposure and HLA in healthy donors. TCRdb's table, derived via immunoSEQ multiplex PCR, lists solely in-frame clones and lacks some. The table shows about 160,000 clones, with around 76% occurring only once. Sequencing was carried out using PBMCs. The receptor set was obtained from a man aged 40-55 years in good health and CMV-seropositive. The CDR3 runs from the conserved cysteine through the conserved F or W. Each record gives: D gene, clone size, V gene, CDR3 length, J gene, CDR3 protein, CDR3 DNA. A D gene is named only where the DNA matches it firmly. Part of the rows lack a size; the others show once, few, many or a class for expanded clones.

d_call: TRBD2; clone_size: few; v_call: TRBV7-8; cdr3_length: 18; j_call: TRBJ2-7; cdr3_aa: CASSHVVGLAGGTYEQYF; cdr3_nt: TGTGCCAGCAGCCATGTGGTGGGACTAGCGGGGGGGACCTACGAGCAGTACTTC
d_call: .; clone_size: once; v_call: TRBV5-1; cdr3_length: 15; j_call: TRBJ2-1; cdr3_aa: CASSLISGSYNEQFF; cdr3_nt: TGCGCCAGCAGCTTGATCTCCGGCTCCTACAATGAGCAGTTCTTC
d_call: TRBD1; clone_size: .; v_call: TRBV14; cdr3_length: 13; j_call: TRBJ1-2; cdr3_aa: CASNLQGAEGYTF; cdr3_nt: TGTGCCAGCAACCTACAGGGGGCCGAGGGCTACACCTTC
d_call: .; clone_size: .; v_call: TRBV6-6; cdr3_length: 14; j_call: TRBJ2-7; cdr3_aa: CASSYGLATYEQYF; cdr3_nt: TGTGCCAGCAGTTATGGGCTAGCAACCTACGAGCAGTACTTC
d_call: TRBD1; clone_size: .; v_call: TRBV7-9; cdr3_length: 13; j_call: TRBJ1-4; cdr3_aa: CASSSNRDRKLFF; cdr3_nt: TGTGCCAGCAGCTCGAACCGGGACAGGAAACTGTTTTTT
d_call: .; clone_size: once; v_call: TRBV27; cdr3_length: 13; j_call: TRBJ1-1; cdr3_aa: CASRPLLNTEAFF; cdr3_nt: TGTGCCAGCCGTCCCCTCTTAAACACTGAAGCTTTCTTT
d_call: .; clone_size: once; v_call: TRBV25-1; cdr3_length: 12; j_call: TRBJ1-5; cdr3_aa: CASSVADQPQHF; cdr3_nt: TGTGCCAGCAGTGTTGCGGATCAGCCCCAGCATTTT
d_call: TRBD1; clone_size: .; v_call: TRBV27; cdr3_length: 17; j_call: TRBJ2-3; cdr3_aa: CASSSYTGTENTDTQYF; cdr3_nt: TGTGCCAGCAGTTCCTATACGGGGACAGAAAACACAGATACGCAGTATTTT
d_call: .; clone_size: few; v_call: TRBV5-1; cdr3_length: 15; j_call: TRBJ1-4; cdr3_aa: CASSLGEATNEKLFF; cdr3_nt: TGCGCCAGCAGCTTGGGGGAGGCAACTAATGAAAAACTGTTTTTT
d_call: TRBD1; clone_size: few; v_call: TRBV30; cdr3_length: 15; j_call: TRBJ1-1; cdr3_aa: CAWRGLDRGSGGAFF; cdr3_nt: TGTGCCTGGAGGGGGCTTGACAGGGGGTCCGGTGGTGCTTTCTTT
d_call: .; clone_size: few; v_call: TRBV29-1; cdr3_length: 15; j_call: TRBJ1-1; cdr3_aa: CSVEGGGGWDTEAFF; cdr3_nt: TGCAGCGTTGAAGGAGGGGGGGGCTGGGACACTGAAGCTTTCTTT
d_call: .; clone_size: .; v_call: TRBV18; cdr3_length: 16; j_call: TRBJ1-1; cdr3_aa: CASSPYGLGSNTEAFF; cdr3_nt: TGTGCCAGCTCACCTTATGGACTGGGCTCGAACACTGAAGCTTTCTTT
d_call: TRBD2; clone_size: .; v_call: TRBV7-9; cdr3_length: 15; j_call: TRBJ2-3; cdr3_aa: CSSSPRGGAPDTQYF; cdr3_nt: TGTTCCAGCAGCCCACGCGGGGGGGCGCCAGATACGCAGTATTTT
d_call: TRBD1; clone_size: .; v_call: TRBV9; cdr3_length: 18; j_call: TRBJ1-2; cdr3_aa: CASSSTGTGASRNYGYTF; cdr3_nt: TGTGCCAGCAGCTCCACCGGGACAGGGGCCTCCCGGAACTATGGCTACACCTTC
d_call: .; clone_size: .; v_call: TRBV6-1; cdr3_length: 14; j_call: TRBJ2-7; cdr3_aa: CASSEINPEDEQYF; cdr3_nt: TGTGCCAGCAGTGAAATCAACCCGGAGGACGAGCAGTACTTC
d_call: .; clone_size: .; v_call: TRBV6-5; cdr3_length: 14; j_call: TRBJ2-7; cdr3_aa: CASSYSTAAYEQYF; cdr3_nt: TGTGCCAGCAGTTACTCGACAGCCGCCTACGAGCAGTACTTC
d_call: .; clone_size: .; v_call: TRBV19; cdr3_length: 14; j_call: TRBJ1-2; cdr3_aa: CASNGAATYYGYTF; cdr3_nt: TGTGCCAGTAATGGGGCAGCCACGTACTATGGCTACACCTTC
d_call: TRBD1; clone_size: .; v_call: TRBV6-6; cdr3_length: 15; j_call: TRBJ1-4; cdr3_aa: CASSYSRGLVEKLFF; cdr3_nt: TGTGCCAGCAGTTACTCGAGGGGGCTAGTTGAAAAACTGTTTTTT
d_call: .; clone_size: .; v_call: TRBV27; cdr3_length: 13; j_call: TRBJ2-7; cdr3_aa: CASSIGHAYEQYF; cdr3_nt: TGTGCCAGCAGTATAGGACATGCCTACGAGCAGTACTTC
d_call: TRBD1; clone_size: .; v_call: TRBV15; cdr3_length: 15; j_call: TRBJ2-7; cdr3_aa: CATSRDRGPRHEQYF; cdr3_nt: TGTGCCACCAGCAGAGATAGGGGGCCTCGCCACGAGCAGTACTTC
d_call: .; clone_size: .; v_call: TRBV29-1; cdr3_length: 14; j_call: TRBJ1-1; cdr3_aa: CSVERGGVNTEAFF; cdr3_nt: TGCAGCGTTGAACGGGGGGGGGTGAACACTGAAGCTTTCTTT
d_call: TRBD1; clone_size: .; v_call: TRBV7-2; cdr3_length: 15; j_call: TRBJ1-2; cdr3_aa: CASSPYRTGGNGYTF; cdr3_nt: TGTGCCAGCAGCCCCTACCGGACAGGGGGAAATGGCTACACCTTC
d_call: .; clone_size: .; v_call: TRBV7-7; cdr3_length: 15; j_call: TRBJ2-5; cdr3_aa: CASSLGGGAEETQYF; cdr3_nt: TGTGCTAGCAGCTTAGGAGGGGGGGCCGAAGAGACCCAGTACTTC
d_call: .; clone_size: .; v_call: TRBV18; cdr3_length: 12; j_call: TRBJ2-1; cdr3_aa: CASSPAREEQFF; cdr3_nt: TGTGCCAGCTCACCCGCGAGGGAGGAGCAGTTCTTC
d_call: .; clone_size: .; v_call: TRBV27; cdr3_length: 14; j_call: TRBJ2-7; cdr3_aa: CASSFLDSTYEQYF; cdr3_nt: TGTGCCAGCAGTTTTTTGGACAGCACCTACGAGCAGTACTTC
d_call: .; clone_size: .; v_call: TRBV5-4; cdr3_length: 16; j_call: TRBJ1-6; cdr3_aa: CASSRTESSYNSPLHF; cdr3_nt: TGTGCCAGCAGCCGGACAGAGAGCTCCTATAATTCACCCCTCCACTTT
d_call: .; clone_size: .; v_call: TRBV7-6; cdr3_length: 13; j_call: TRBJ2-7; cdr3_aa: CASSLGDSSEQYF; cdr3_nt: TGTGCCAGCAGCTTAGGTGACAGTTCCGAGCAGTACTTC
d_call: .; clone_size: .; v_call: TRBV7-2; cdr3_length: 13; j_call: TRBJ2-3; cdr3_aa: CASSLGAEDTQYF; cdr3_nt: TGTGCCAGCAGCTTAGGAGCGGAGGATACGCAGTATTTT
d_call: TRBD1; clone_size: .; v_call: TRBV5-1; cdr3_length: 14; j_call: TRBJ1-2; cdr3_aa: CASSFRTGEDGYTF; cdr3_nt: TGCGCCAGCAGCTTTAGGACAGGGGAGGATGGCTACACCTTC
d_call: .; clone_size: .; v_call: TRBV4-2; cdr3_length: 14; j_call: TRBJ1-1; cdr3_aa: CASSHSWQGRVAFF; cdr3_nt: TGTGCCAGCAGCCATTCCTGGCAAGGTCGGGTAGCTTTCTTT
d_call: .; clone_size: .; v_call: TRBV6-1; cdr3_length: 14; j_call: TRBJ1-5; cdr3_aa: CASSEGQGNQPQHF; cdr3_nt: TGTGCCAGCAGTGAAGGACAGGGCAATCAGCCCCAGCATTTT
d_call: .; clone_size: .; v_call: TRBV6-4; cdr3_length: 14; j_call: TRBJ2-6; cdr3_aa: CASSLFSGANVLTF; cdr3_nt: TGTGCCAGCAGTCTTTTCTCTGGGGCCAACGTCCTGACTTTC
d_call: TRBD2; clone_size: .; v_call: TRBV28; cdr3_length: 16; j_call: TRBJ2-1; cdr3_aa: CASSYGTSGGLREQFF; cdr3_nt: TGTGCCAGCAGCTACGGGACTAGCGGGGGCTTGAGAGAGCAGTTCTTC
d_call: .; clone_size: few; v_call: TRBV4-1; cdr3_length: 14; j_call: TRBJ1-1; cdr3_aa: CASSPRPVGTEAFF; cdr3_nt: TGCGCCAGCAGCCCGCGGCCGGTGGGCACTGAAGCTTTCTTT
d_call: TRBD1; clone_size: .; v_call: TRBV19; cdr3_length: 16; j_call: TRBJ1-5; cdr3_aa: CASSAPTGGAGQPQHF; cdr3_nt: TGTGCCAGTAGTGCCCCGACAGGGGGCGCGGGTCAGCCCCAGCATTTT